The 13 T cell receptor beta chains below all came from one sample that was sequenced in a study of control samples from healthy donors and cancer patients (dated by TCRdb to 2019 to 2021). The library was built by means of the immunoSEQ multiplex PCR assay. TCRdb re-hosts the immuneACCESS table, in-frame sequences only. Its copies lack some clones; in the studies checked, an unresolved V gene accounts for under half of them, and the cause for the rest is not known. The sample table lists 85,000 to 100,000 clones, approximately 93% of them with a count of one. Approximately 7.6% of the sample is taken by the ten largest. Sequencing used blood. These receptors all come from a man in his late teens or twenties in good health.

This clone has a single count. The chain carries TRBV19 and TRBJ1-2; 9 bases line up with TRBD1. Germline V lookup: CDR1 LNHDA, CDR2 SQIVND (reference sequence). Germline trimming cut 5 bases from V and 4 bases from J; bases unmatched to any gene: 14. This CDR3 has 17 residues. This chain's CDR3 is CASSLLTPTGGLYGYTF. CDR3 DNA sequence: TGTGCCAGTAGTCTCCTTACCCCCACAGGGGGCCTCTATGGCTACACCTTC.

The V gene is TRBV3-1 (or the pseudogene TRBV3-2), the J gene TRBJ1-4; 11 nucleotides line up with TRBD1. Germline V gene data show CDR1 as LGHDT and CDR2 as YNNKEL (reference sequence). With 4 bases clipped from V and 6 bases from J, the junction kept 1 base outside the gene matches. The CDR3 totals 14 residues. CDR3 bases: TGTGCCAGCAGCCTGGGACAGGGGGATGAAAAACTGTTTTTT. It codes for CASSLGQGDEKLFF.

The table lists this clone with a count of one. The V call is TRBV7-9, the J call TRBJ2-5, with D tentatively TRBD1 (6 bases). Germline V gene lookup returns CDR1 SEHNR and CDR2 FQNEAQ (reference sequence). This CDR3 spans 13 amino acids. Between the trimmed V and J ends, which lost 9 bases and 3 bases, there was a span of 14 bases. Here the CDR3 DNA reads TGTGCCAGTCGATTGGCAGGGGAAGAGACCCAGTACTTC. It codes for CASRLAGEETQYF.

The J gene is TRBJ1-1, the V gene TRBV6-5; 7 positions match TRBD1. In germline, CDR1 is MNHEY, CDR2 SVGAGI. CDR3 length equals 15 residues. The J segment lost 5 bases and the V segment lost 3 bases, leaving 9 bases of the junction unmatched. The CDR3 DNA follows: TGTGCCAGCAGTTATAGGGGGCAGGGTGGAACTGAAGCTTTCTTT. Translated, it gives CASSYRGQGGTEAFF.

The chain uses TRBV11-3 and TRBJ2-7; no clear D gene. The germline V gene has CDR1 SGHNT and CDR2 YENEEA. CDR3 length equals 14 residues. Trimming cost V 0 bases and J 0 bases, with 6 bases left between them. This chain's CDR3 is CASSLDGSSYEQYF. The CDR3 DNA reads as TGTGCCAGCAGCTTAGATGGCAGCTCCTACGAGCAGTACTTC.

The V gene is TRBV6-4, the J gene TRBJ2-7, with D maybe TRBD2 (5 bases). This CDR3 is 13 amino acids long. The V and J ends lost 1 base and 4 bases respectively, with 8 bases between them. Germline V CDR1 and CDR2: MRHNA, SNTAGT. The CDR3 sequence is CASSDLAGYEQYF. As DNA, the CDR3 is TGTGCCAGCAGTGACTTGGCGGGTTACGAGCAGTACTTC.

The rearrangement uses TRBV2 and TRBJ1-1; TRBD1 agrees at 7 bases. Per germline, CDR1 SNHLY and CDR2 FYNNEI. Trimming at V came to 7 bases and at J to 5 bases, leaving 4 bases not matched to a gene. CDR3 size: 12 residues. The CDR3 is CASTATGTEAFF. CDR3 in DNA: TGTGCCAGCACGGCGACAGGGACTGAAGCTTTCTTT.

This chain links TRBV13 with TRBJ1-6; TRBD1 might be the D (6 bases). V dropped 3 bases and J dropped 8 bases, with 11 bases sitting between them. The CDR3 has 14 amino acids. Germline V lookup: CDR1 PRHDT, CDR2 FYEKMQ (reference sequence). For the CDR3, the DNA is TGTGCCAGCAGCTTCGGGACAAGAGATTCACCCCTCCACTTT. This gives the protein CASSFGTRDSPLHF.

V is TRBV29-1 and J is TRBJ2-5; D assignment may be TRBD1 or TRBD2 (5 bases each). This CDR3 has 12 residues. The germline CDR1 and CDR2 sequences are SQVTM and ANQGSEA. V gave up 4 bases and J gave up 5 bases, with 11 bases separating them. The CDR3 nucleotides are TGCAGCGTTGTAGGGGACGGCGAGACCCAGTACTTC. Translation: CSVVGDGETQYF.

The chain joins TRBV5-6 to TRBJ1-1; D is possibly TRBD1 (5 bases). V lost 4 bases to trimming and J lost 6 bases, with 10 bases between them. Per germline, CDR1 SGHDT and CDR2 YYEEEE. The CDR3 covers 12 residues. The CDR3 DNA is TGTGCCAGCAGCCTACGGGGGGCTGAAGCTTTCTTT. This encodes CASSLRGAEAFF.

This clone was observed a single time. The V and J genes are TRBV11-1 and TRBJ2-1, with D tentatively TRBD2 (6 bases). Germline CDR1 reads SGHAT; CDR2 reads FQDESV (reference sequence). The CDR3 loop spans 12 amino acids. V lost 6 bases and J lost 14, with 17 bases in between. CDR3 amino acids: CASSRRDSAEFF. In nucleotides, the CDR3 is TGTGCCAGCAGTCGTCGGGACTCCGCTGAGTTCTTC.

This clone is categorized as medium-sized. This chain connects TRBV5-4 to TRBJ1-1, with TRBD1 matching 8 bases. Germline trimming cut 5 bases from V and 10 bases from J; bases unmatched to any gene: 13. Germline CDR1 and CDR2: SGHNT and YYREEE (reference sequence). This CDR3 is 14 amino acids long. The chain's CDR3 is CASRNKTGEVGAFF. CDR3 bases: TGTGCCAGCAGAAATAAGACAGGGGAGGTCGGAGCTTTCTTT.

Only one count was recorded for this clone. V gene TRBV11-2 combines with J gene TRBJ1-1, with 8 positions matching TRBD1. Germline CDR1 reads SGHAT; CDR2 reads FQNNGV. With V trimmed by 5 bases and J by 5 bases, 10 bases remained unmatched. CDR3 length: 15 residues. The CDR3 reads CASSMQTGALTEAFF. As DNA, the CDR3 is TGTGCCAGCAGCATGCAGACAGGGGCACTAACTGAAGCTTTCTTT. The whole variable domain, remainder taken from reference TRBV11-2 and TRBJ1-1, is EAGVAQSPRYKIIEKRQSVAFWCNPISGHATLYWYQQILGQGPKLLIQFQNNGVVDDSQLPKDRFSAERLKGVDSTLKIQPAKLEDSAVYLCASSMQTGALTEAFFGQGTRLTVV.